The 18 T cell receptor beta chains below come from one sample, sequenced in a study of shared clonotypes between healthy human individuals. Data came from immunoSEQ multiplex PCR; TCRdb stores just in-frame clones and leaves some out. The repertoire has 1.6 million or so clones, approximately 98.5% of them found once; the top ten carry about 0.34%. The sequencing sample was made of naive CD4+ T cells sorted from blood. Subset reported: CD45RA+ positively selected. These receptors were obtained from a man aged 25 to 45 in good health.

V is TRBV9 and J is TRBJ2-6; D not certain. The CDR3 runs to 13 residues. Trimming took off 5 bases at V and 0 bases at J, with 3 bases between the two ends. Per the germline V gene, CDR1 is SGDLS and CDR2 is YYNGEE. The chain's CDR3 is CASRSSGANVLTF. The CDR3 DNA follows: TGTGCCAGCAGGTCCTCTGGGGCCAACGTCCTGACTTTC. Supplemented by reference TRBV9 and TRBJ2-6, the full variable domain reads DSGVTQTPKHLITATGQRVTLRCSPRSGDLSVYWYQQSLDQGLQFLIQYYNGEERAKGNILERFSAQQFPDLHSELNLSSLELGDSALYFCASRSSGANVLTFGAGSRLTVL.

The V gene is TRBV5-1, the J gene TRBJ2-7; D remains unclear. V was trimmed by 0 bases and J by 2 bases, leaving 18 bases between them. The germline V gene encodes CDR1 SGHRS and CDR2 YFSETQ. This CDR3 is built from 17 residues. This CDR3 reads CASSLDPGRIIPYEQYF. CDR3 coding DNA: TGCGCCAGCAGCTTGGACCCCGGACGGATTATTCCCTACGAGCAGTACTTC.

This clone was observed a single time. The V gene is TRBV5-1, the J gene TRBJ2-7, with TRBD1 matching over 7 bases. CDR1 is SGHRS and CDR2 is YFSETQ in the germline V gene. The CDR3 length is 15 residues. Losses at the gene ends were 4 bases for V and 3 bases for J; bases not matched to a gene: 10. This CDR3 reads CASSAGQVRVYEQYF. CDR3 nucleotide sequence: TGCGCCAGCAGCGCCGGACAGGTTCGGGTCTACGAGCAGTACTTC. Variable domain in full (rest from reference TRBV5-1 and TRBJ2-7): KAGVTQTPRYLIKTRGQQVTLSCSPISGHRSVSWYQQTPGQGLQFLFEYFSETQRNKGNFPGRFSGRQFSNSRSEMNVSTLELGDSALYLCASSAGQVRVYEQYFGPGTRLTVT.

This clone was detected once. The chain links TRBV30 to TRBJ2-2, with D maybe TRBD2 (5 bases). The germline V and J ends were trimmed by 4 bases and 7 bases, with 13 bases remaining between them. This CDR3 has 13 residues. The germline V gene encodes CDR1 GTSNPN and CDR2 SVGIG (reference sequence). The CDR3 is CAWKPWELGELFF. CDR3 in DNA: TGTGCCTGGAAACCGTGGGAGCTCGGGGAGCTGTTTTTT.

This rearrangement joins TRBV7-8 to TRBJ2-5, with D perhaps matching TRBD1 (5 bases). V dropped 6 bases and J dropped 3 bases, with 8 bases sitting between them. CDR3 length equals 12 residues. Germline CDR1 and CDR2: SGHVS and FQNEAQ. The CDR3 loop reads CASRPGKETQYF. For the CDR3, the DNA is TGTGCCAGCAGGCCAGGGAAAGAGACCCAGTACTTC.

V usage is TRBV28 and J usage is TRBJ2-5; D is perhaps TRBD2 (7 bases). The CDR3 sequence is 14 residues long. Germline V gene lookup returns CDR1 MDHEN and CDR2 SYDVKM. The V and J ends lost 6 bases and 4 bases respectively, with 15 bases between them. The CDR3: CASRVGGGPETQYF. CDR3 bases: TGTGCCAGCAGGGTTGGGGGGGGCCCAGAGACCCAGTACTTC.

This chain connects TRBV29-1 to TRBJ2-2; D unresolved. Trimming removed 4 bases at V and 5 bases at J, with 14 bases between. The V gene's germline CDR1 is SQVTM and CDR2 ANQGSEA. The CDR3 is 14 residues long. CDR3 DNA: TGCAGCGTTGTCGCGGACCTTAGGACCGGGGAGCTGTTTTTT. Translated: CSVVADLRTGELFF.

This clone has only one observation. The V gene is TRBV7-2, the J gene TRBJ2-7; 11 bases agree with TRBD2. V lost 6 bases, J lost 3 bases, and 10 bases stayed unmatched. Germline CDR1 SGHTA, CDR2 FQGNSA. This CDR3 comprises 16 residues. The CDR3: CASSNRRTSGHYEQYF. CDR3 DNA sequence: TGTGCCAGCAGTAACAGACGGACTAGCGGGCACTACGAGCAGTACTTC.

The chain links TRBV5-1 to TRBJ2-1; TRBD2 matches at 15 bases. V shed 1 base, J shed 5 bases, and the junction held 16 bases outside the gene matches. This CDR3 contains 21 residues. The germline V gene has CDR1 SGHRS and CDR2 YFSETQ. The CDR3 region is CASSLPKRTSGRAPADNEQFF. The CDR3 DNA sequence: TGCGCCAGCAGCTTGCCTAAAAGGACTAGCGGGAGGGCCCCCGCTGACAATGAGCAGTTCTTC.

The genes are TRBV11-2 and TRBJ2-4; D is uncertain. The germline V and J ends were trimmed by 1 base and 8 bases, with 12 bases remaining between them. Germline loops: CDR1 SGHAT, CDR2 FQNNGV. This CDR3 is 14 amino acids long. CDR3 in amino acids: CASSLGGPWDIQYF. CDR3 DNA sequence: TGTGCCAGCAGCTTAGGAGGCCCCTGGGACATTCAGTACTTC.

This clone was seen only once. This chain links TRBV6-5 with TRBJ2-2; TRBD1 is a possible D gene (6 bases). Germline lookup yields CDR1 MNHEY and CDR2 SVGAGI. Trimming took off 5 bases at V and 6 bases at J, with 16 bases between the two ends. The CDR3 is 15 amino acids. The CDR3 loop reads CASSRDRIGSGELFF. The CDR3 DNA follows: TGTGCCAGCAGTCGCGACAGGATAGGCTCCGGGGAGCTGTTTTTT.

This chain connects TRBV15 to TRBJ2-1; 12 bases map to TRBD2. Germline V gene sequence: CDR1 LNHNV, CDR2 YYDKDF (reference sequence). CDR3 size: 16 residues. V shed 0 bases and J 3 bases; nucleotides not matched to a gene: 0. The CDR3 DNA reads TGTGCCACCAGCAGAGAACTAGCGGGAGGCTACAATGAGCAGTTCTTC. Translating gives CATSRELAGGYNEQFF.

V is TRBV7-2 and J is TRBJ2-3; D gene unclear. The length of the CDR3 is 11 residues. Germline loops: CDR1 SGHTA, CDR2 FQGNSA. The ends were cut back, 5 bases at V and 5 bases at J, with 5 bases in the middle. The CDR3 DNA is TGTGCCAGCAGCACCTTAGATACGCAGTATTTT. Translating gives CASSTLDTQYF. Full variable domain (remainder filled in from reference TRBV7-2 and TRBJ2-3): GAGVSQSPSNKVTEKGKDVELRCDPISGHTALYWYRQSLGQGLEFLIYFQGNSAPDKSGLPSDRFSAERTGGSVSTLTIQRTQQEDSAVYLCASSTLDTQYFGPGTRLTVL.

The chain couples TRBV7-9 to TRBJ1-4; 7 bases are a match to TRBD1. The CDR3 loop spans 14 amino acids. V lost 7 bases to trimming and J lost 8 bases; unmatched junction nucleotides: 10. The germline V gene encodes CDR1 SEHNR and CDR2 FQNEAQ (reference sequence). The CDR3 sequence is CASTRTGEGEKLFF. CDR3 sequence (DNA): TGTGCCAGCACCCGAACAGGGGAGGGGGAAAAACTGTTTTTT.

The chain has TRBV2 and TRBJ1-2, with 9 bases lining up with TRBD1. The CDR3 spans 15 residues. J was trimmed by 6 bases and V by 5 bases; bases with no gene match: 10. Germline V gene data show CDR1 as SNHLY and CDR2 as FYNNEI. The CDR3 loop reads CASSSPDRGVDGYTF. CDR3 nucleotide sequence: TGTGCCAGCAGTTCCCCGGACAGGGGAGTAGATGGCTACACCTTC.

This chain joins TRBV2 and TRBJ2-7, with D unclear. Trimming pared 4 bases from V and 0 bases from J, leaving 10 bases between. The CDR3 is made up of 14 amino acids. Germline V lookup: CDR1 SNHLY, CDR2 FYNNEI. As DNA, the CDR3 is TGTGCCAGCAGTGCTGATTATAGCTCCTACGAGCAGTACTTC. This gives the protein CASSADYSSYEQYF. The full variable domain, in which reference TRBV2 and TRBJ2-7 provide the parts outside the CDR3, is EPEVTQTPSHQVTQMGQEVILRCVPISNHLYFYWYRQILGQKVEFLVSFYNNEISEKSEIFDDQFSVERPDGSNFTLKIRSTKLEDSAMYFCASSADYSSYEQYFGPGTRLTVT.

The chain combines TRBV10-3 with TRBJ1-1; no reliable D call. Germline V lookup: CDR1 ENHRY, CDR2 SYGVKD. The V end lost 6 bases, the J end lost 3 bases, and 5 bases lay between the germline ends. The CDR3 is 11 residues long. CDR3 sequence: CAISEDTEAFF. The CDR3 DNA reads as TGTGCCATCAGCGAGGACACTGAAGCTTTCTTT.

In its sample, this clone was seen once. The sample holds other DNA sequences that translate to the same CDR3. The rearrangement joins TRBV5-1 to TRBJ2-5, with TRBD2 identical over 8 bases. CDR1 is SGHRS and CDR2 is YFSETQ in the germline V gene. The CDR3 is 14 residues long. J was trimmed by 5 bases and V by 0 bases; bases with no gene match: 3. CDR3: CASSLVREGETQYF. For the CDR3, the DNA is TGCGCCAGCAGCTTGGTACGGGAGGGCGAGACCCAGTACTTC.